These T cell receptor beta chains were read from a single sample in a study of T cells in Graves' hyperthyroidism and ophthalmopathy. TCRdb independently ran MiXCR on the multiplex PCR reads; one entry per CDR3 protein. The sample lists hundreds of thousands of distinct CDR3 sequences, about a fifth seen once, with under 35% in the top ten. Sequencing input: blood. These receptor sequences come from a man aged 25 to 40 with Graves' ophthalmopathy. Both conserved end residues are trimmed from each CDR3. Each record gives: J gene, V gene, CDR3 protein.

J gene: TRBJ2-1
V gene: TRBV6-5
CDR3 protein: ASSYTGLYEQF

J gene: TRBJ2-5
V gene: TRBV10-3
CDR3 protein: AISDDGGRGRPQETQY

J gene: TRBJ2-5
V gene: TRBV11-2
CDR3 protein: ASSPGLAGIGQY

J gene: TRBJ2-7
V gene: TRBV7-9
CDR3 protein: ASRPVRDRVYEQY

J gene: TRBJ1-5
V gene: TRBV24-1
CDR3 protein: ATSDRNNQPQH

J gene: TRBJ2-5
V gene: TRBV30
CDR3 protein: AWRRGLTSGSSETQY

J gene: TRBJ2-1
V gene: TRBV7-2
CDR3 protein: ASSLARAGAGLAGSYNEQF

J gene: TRBJ2-7
V gene: TRBV6-7
CDR3 protein: ASSPLRDSSYEQY

J gene: TRBJ2-3
V gene: TRBV5-6
CDR3 protein: ASSPRSGSQY

J gene: TRBJ1-6
V gene: TRBV30
CDR3 protein: AWSSGTTNSPLH

J gene: TRBJ2-3
V gene: TRBV18
CDR3 protein: ASSPPSFRADTQY

J gene: TRBJ2-5
V gene: TRBV7-9
CDR3 protein: ASSSRRSVLNGGTQY

J gene: TRBJ1-5
V gene: TRBV4-1
CDR3 protein: ASSEDRHIEKPQH

J gene: TRBJ2-1
V gene: TRBV4-3
CDR3 protein: ASSQGGQAYNEQF

J gene: TRBJ2-7
V gene: TRBV5-1
CDR3 protein: ASSASGGSEQY

J gene: TRBJ2-5
V gene: TRBV20-1
CDR3 protein: SARDRVAGGETQY

J gene: TRBJ2-1
V gene: TRBV6-2/TRBV6-3
CDR3 protein: ASSYGGHASGGGYNEQF

J gene: TRBJ1-2
V gene: TRBV3-1
CDR3 protein: ASSQDDGVGYGYT

J gene: TRBJ2-7
V gene: TRBV28
CDR3 protein: ASRGTTSYEQY

J gene: TRBJ1-4
V gene: TRBV27
CDR3 protein: ASSLSRRANEKLF

J gene: TRBJ2-3
V gene: TRBV24-1
CDR3 protein: ATSDLRSGGDTQY

J gene: TRBJ2-1
V gene: TRBV20-1
CDR3 protein: SASKGGSYNEQF

J gene: TRBJ2-3
V gene: TRBV5-1
CDR3 protein: ASSASGTFSTDTQY

J gene: TRBJ2-7
V gene: TRBV11-2
CDR3 protein: ASSLYDVYEQY

J gene: TRBJ2-1
V gene: TRBV5-1
CDR3 protein: ASSLRTSPAYNEQF

J gene: TRBJ2-3
V gene: TRBV7-2
CDR3 protein: ASTPGQGLRTQY

J gene: TRBJ2-5
V gene: TRBV11-2
CDR3 protein: ASSPFSSAREQETQY